This record concerns one T cell receptor beta chain sequence. It lacks a known antigen. Per-nucleotide qualities are absent, and no much larger clonotype sits a single base away. The data stem from a study of T cell repertoires in cytomegalovirus infection (dated by TCRdb to between 2019 and 2020). With regard to the full study: Donor HLA type was relevant to the analysis, because carriage of CMV infection together with the matching HLA type was indicated by public TCR beta signatures. On the study overall, not on this receptor specifically: The ex vivo response was dominated by HLA-C-restricted CMV-specific TCR beta clonotypes, which also provided the single most frequent clonotype in two of eight donors. Carriers of CMV infection plus the relevant HLA type were discriminated by the cumulative frequency of public TCR beta family members in the study cohort and in an independent roughly 370-donor cohort.

The CDR3 goes from the cysteine to the phenylalanine over 15 residues. Only the CDR3 portion is preserved as DNA: 45 bases, with reading frame beginning at the first base. CDR1 and CDR2 (MDHEN, SYDVKM) derive from the germline V gene. For this chain, trimming is 6 bases at the V end and 2 bases at the J end, and the number of junction bases without a gene match is 3. The data were produced on an Illumina HiSeq 1500. Using fastp trimming at Q25 and MiXCR clonotype assembly, TCRdb reanalyzed the public sequencing data and kept in-frame beta chains. All rows with the same CDR3 protein become a single entry with the most common DNA and genes. This sample holds roughly 300,000 distinct CDR3 sequences; roughly 26% were observed only once. The top ten constitute roughly 13% of the sample.

The rearranged segments are TRBV28 and TRBJ2-2, with 10 middle bases fitting TRBD2. The sequenced sample was PBMCs. The receptor was isolated from a human donor in good health (CMV status not recorded). Some clones in this sample may be carry-over from other donors' samples. The CDR3 protein sequence reads: CASRSGGGNTGELFF. The DNA sequence is as follows: TGTGCCAGCAGGAGCGGGGGGGGCAACACCGGGGAGCTGTTTTTT.